This T cell receptor (beta chain) was identified in a study of cytomegalovirus exposure and HLA in healthy donors. As concerns this clone: What it binds is unknown.

The CDR3 consists of 21 residues. Germline CDR1 GTSNPN, CDR2 SVGIG (reference sequence). Findings and limits, study-wide: Most CMV-associated TCR beta chains appeared HLA-restricted in a later analysis. Researchers reported that three CMV-associated chains were confirmed in vitro as CMV antigen-specific. Earlier analysis looked at TCR beta V segments, and most were productive about 90% or about 30% of the time.

The primer mix had 60 Vbeta and 13 Jbeta primers. Repertoires were generated with immunoSEQ multiplex PCR, while TCRdb's copy carries only in-frame clones and drops some. The sample includes approximately 160,000 clones, roughly 77% of them seen just once. The chain joins TRBV30 to TRBJ2-5; D possibly corresponds to TRBD1 (6 bases). The J call may be incorrect, as the DNA end agrees better with TRBJ2-7. Input material: PBMCs. The receptor's source is a woman aged 40 to 50 in good health and CMV-seropositive. The CDR3 spells CAWSVPRQGHLYLNTYYEQYF. The CDR3, as DNA: TGTGCCTGGAGTGTACCTCGCCAGGGACACCTATACCTAAATACCTATTACGAGCAGTACTTC.